This TCR beta chain was found in a study of blood T cell repertoires in COVID-19 (dated by TCRdb to the early 2020s). Broadly, across the study: Samples from collaborators originated in the United States, Italy and Spain and spanned both the acute and convalescent phases of COVID-19. The prospective study material was composed of cDNA or gDNA derived from T cells, B-cell-depleted T cells, or PBMCs. Where HLA class I and class II types were available, the types were taken from metadata supplied by the sample provider, not from assay-based typing. Samples came from the ongoing ImmuneRACE study (first 160 participants) plus 1,254 subjects from 6 global collaborators. The repertoires were released in a freely available public database intended as a resource for research on the immune response to SARS-CoV-2. Deeply sampled blood TCRbeta repertoires from subjects exposed to, actively infected with, or recovered from COVID-19 were included in the dataset. Nearly every sample came with metadata listing a de-identified subject ID, COVID-19 status, age in years and sex. The paper's findings and limits, for the study overall: The amount of clinical and demographic metadata varied by source and participant and was provided uncurated.

One collaborating source in Seattle enrolled patients while the patients were actively infected and followed the patients over time throughout the course of disease. Collaborating institutions collected whole blood in K2EDTA tubes following their own protocols. For TCRbeta analysis, collaborators shipped samples in one of three forms: frozen whole blood, isolated PBMCs, or DNA extracted from either of those sample types. TCRbeta CDR3 regions were amplified from genomic DNA by means of the immunoSEQ Assay, a bias-controlled multiplex PCR. In the authors' own workflow: The number of nucleated cells in each sample was estimated by amplification of reference gene primers within the assay. To quantify the absolute abundance of each unique TCRbeta CDR3 rearrangement, sequence reads were collapsed and filtered. Productive Simpson clonality was computed per sample as the square root of Simpson's diversity index over productive rearrangements. Held by TCRdb, this immuneACCESS table contains in-frame sequences only and omits some clones. Under half of the omission traces to an unresolved V gene where checked; the cause of the rest is unknown. V and J calls plus clone size are reproduced from that table; the DNA served to infer D and trimming. This sample has 69,000 or so clones in its table, and approximately 80% of those were observed once. Roughly 14% of the sample rests with the top ten.

Details on this clone: Its antigen target is currently unknown. Per-nucleotide qualities are absent, and no much larger clonotype sits a single base away.

V and J lose 6 bases and 5 bases, and a span of 13 bases separates them. Measured from the cysteine to the phenylalanine, the CDR3 is 13 residues long. CDR3 DNA only is kept here, 39 bases in frame from base 1. CDR1 and CDR2 are drawn from the germline V gene (reference sequence): MNHNY, SVGAGI. The rearrangement joined TRBV6-6 to TRBJ2-5; tentative D gene TRBD2, with 7 bases matching. Sample: peripheral blood. The sequence was collected from a man between 50 and 59 years old with COVID-19, enrolled during active disease. This receptor has the CDR3 CASRGGARETQYF. The DNA is TGTGCCAGCAGGGGGGGGGCCCGGGAGACCCAGTACTTC.